These 6 T cell receptor beta chains originate from one sample sequenced in a study of blood T cell repertoires in COVID-19. This table comes from immunoSEQ multiplex PCR, and its TCRdb copy is limited to in-frame clones, with some not included. The sample consists of under 150,000 clones, roughly 85% of them appearing once. Sequencing was carried out using peripheral blood. These receptors came from a human donor in a cohort sampled during active COVID-19.

The chain recombines TRBV5-6 with TRBJ2-7; D gene uncertain. Trimming stripped 4 bases from V and 5 bases from J, with 22 bases between. Per the germline V gene, CDR1 is SGHDT and CDR2 is YYEEEE. The CDR3 is 16 amino acids. CDR3 bases: TGTGCCAGCAGCACCAGTACGGCGCGGTCATTCCACGAGCAGTACTTC. It codes for CASSTSTARSFHEQYF.

The rearrangement links TRBV29-1 to TRBJ2-5, with TRBD2 as a possible D gene (5 bases). CDR3 length: 13 amino acids. V lost 1 base to trimming and J lost 6 bases, with 12 bases between them. Germline-derived CDR1 and CDR2 are SQVTM and ANQGSEA. CDR3 in amino acids: CSVEASRVKTQYF. CDR3 coding DNA: TGCAGCGTTGAAGCTTCGAGGGTAAAGACCCAGTACTTC.

V gene TRBV19 combines with J gene TRBJ2-2; D unresolved. Trimming shortened V by 4 bases and J by 6 bases, and 9 bases separated the two germline ends. The CDR3 runs to 13 residues. Germline lookup yields CDR1 LNHDA and CDR2 SQIVND (reference sequence). The CDR3 sequence is CASSNHQSGELFF. The CDR3 DNA is TGTGCCAGTAGTAACCATCAGTCCGGGGAGCTGTTTTTT.

The V and J genes are TRBV28 and TRBJ2-5; 7 nucleotides agree with TRBD2. The CDR3 runs to 13 residues. Germline V gene data show CDR1 as MDHEN and CDR2 as SYDVKM. V shed 6 bases, J shed 6 bases, and the junction held 7 bases outside the gene matches. DNA of the CDR3: TGTGCCAGCAGGTGGGGGGGAATGCAGACCCAGTACTTC. Residues: CASRWGGMQTQYF.

This sequence joins TRBV27 and TRBJ1-1; TRBD1 matches 8 bases. The CDR3 is 13 residues long. Germline values: CDR1 MNHEY, CDR2 SMNVEV (reference sequence). V gave up 4 bases and J gave up 10 bases; unmatched junction bases: 8. CDR3 bases: TGTGCCAGCAGTTCAAACGTACAGGGGGGAGCTTTCTTT. This encodes CASSSNVQGGAFF.

This clone has only a few counts. The chain joins TRBV7-9 to TRBJ2-3; D unresolved. The length of the CDR3 is 12 residues. V dropped 6 bases and J dropped 6 bases, with 10 bases sitting between them. Germline CDR1 SEHNR, CDR2 FQNEAQ (reference sequence). This CDR3 reads CASRRSADTQYF. CDR3 in DNA: TGTGCCAGCAGACGATCAGCGGATACGCAGTATTTT.